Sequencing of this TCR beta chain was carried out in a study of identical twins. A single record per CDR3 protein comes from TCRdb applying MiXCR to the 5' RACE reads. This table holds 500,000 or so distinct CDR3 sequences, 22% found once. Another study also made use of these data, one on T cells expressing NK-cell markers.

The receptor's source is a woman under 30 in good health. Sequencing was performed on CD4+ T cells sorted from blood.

In nucleotides, the CDR3 is TGTGCCAGCAGCTTGGTGGGATACGGGGAGCTGTTTTTT. Its translation is CASSLVGYGELFF. The chain has TRBV7-2 and TRBJ2-2; unclear D gene. The CDR3 runs to 13 residues. Germline V gene lookup returns CDR1 SGHTA and CDR2 FQGNSA. V was clipped by 3 bases and J by 7 bases, with 9 bases between them. Supplemented by reference TRBV7-2 and TRBJ2-2, the full variable domain reads GAGVSQSPSNKVTEKGKDVELRCDPISGHTALYWYRQSLGQGLEFLIYFQGNSAPDKSGLPSDRFSAERTGGSVSTLTIQRTQQEDSAVYLCASSLVGYGELFFGEGSRLTVL.